Each of the 31 T cell receptor beta chains below was sequenced from the same sample in a study of neoadjuvant nivolumab and ipilimumab in lung cancer. TCRdb's copy holds only in-frame clones and misses some; the assay was immunoSEQ multiplex PCR. The sample carries 25,000 to 30,000 clones, 76% recorded once. Sequencing was performed on tumor tissue, taken after neoadjuvant nivolumab, alone or with ipilimumab, at or shortly before surgery. The receptors originated from an adult with non-small cell lung cancer.

Only one count was recorded for this clone. V and J are TRBV6-5 and TRBJ2-7; 8 bases fit TRBD1. Looked up from germline, CDR1 is MNHEY and CDR2 is SVGAGI. The V and J ends lost 2 bases and 4 bases, in that order; junction bases with no gene match: 7. The CDR3 extends over 15 amino acids. In DNA form, the CDR3 reads TGTGCCAGCAGTTACGGCGCAGGGGGCGGGTACGAGCAGTACTTC. Residues: CASSYGAGGGYEQYF.

This clone was detected once. The chain joins TRBV4-1 to TRBJ1-6; 9 bases are shared with TRBD1. The CDR3 has 17 amino acids. The V segment lost 1 base and the J segment 3 bases; nucleotides outside the gene matches: 4. Germline lookup yields CDR1 MGHRA and CDR2 YSYEKL. CDR3 nucleotide sequence: TGCGCCAGCAGCCAAGGGACAGGGGCGAGCTATAATTCACCCCTCCACTTT. This codes for CASSQGTGASYNSPLHF.

J is TRBJ1-1 and V is TRBV11-1; D possibly corresponds to TRBD1 (6 bases). CDR3 length: 14 amino acids. Trimming removed 3 bases at V and 3 bases at J, with 11 bases between. Germline CDR1 SGHAT, CDR2 FQDESV (reference sequence). The CDR3 region has the DNA TGTGCCAGCAGCTTCGGGGGGCGGTACACTGAAGCTTTCTTT. It specifies CASSFGGRYTEAFF. The whole variable domain, filled in from reference TRBV11-1 and TRBJ1-1, reads EAEVAQSPRYKITEKSQAVAFWCDPISGHATLYWYRQILGQGPELLVQFQDESVVDDSQLPKDRFSAERLKGVDSTLKIQPAELGDSAMYLCASSFGGRYTEAFFGQGTRLTVV.

The V and J genes are TRBV7-2 and TRBJ1-6; tentatively, D is TRBD1 (5 bases). Germline CDR1 is SGHTA and CDR2 is FQGNSA. Trimming cost V 1 base and J 11 bases, with 12 bases left between them. The CDR3 contains 14 residues. CDR3 nucleotides: TGTGCCAGCAGCTTAGTCCCCAGGGAGGCACCCCTCCACTTT. Translated, it gives CASSLVPREAPLHF.

The V gene is TRBV2, the J gene TRBJ1-5; possible D gene TRBD1, 5 bases. This CDR3 spans 13 amino acids. Trimming shortened V by 6 bases and J by 10 bases, and 16 bases separated the two germline ends. CDR1 is SNHLY, CDR2 FYNNEI, per germline. The CDR3 is CASRGTLTGPQHF. For the CDR3, the DNA is TGTGCCAGCAGAGGGACCCTCACAGGACCCCAGCATTTT.

The chain carries TRBV5-1 and TRBJ2-6, with TRBD2 matching over 8 bases. Germline values: CDR1 SGHRS, CDR2 YFSETQ. V trimming: 1 base; J trimming: 2 bases; junction bases outside the gene matches: 5. The CDR3 loop spans 17 amino acids. CDR3 loop: CASSLPTSGAGANVLTF. The CDR3 DNA is TGCGCCAGCAGCTTGCCCACTAGCGGAGCTGGGGCCAACGTCCTGACTTTC. Filled out from reference TRBV5-1 and TRBJ2-6, the complete variable domain reads KAGVTQTPRYLIKTRGQQVTLSCSPISGHRSVSWYQQTPGQGLQFLFEYFSETQRNKGNFPGRFSGRQFSNSRSEMNVSTLELGDSALYLCASSLPTSGAGANVLTFGAGSRLTVL.

This chain uses TRBV6-1 with TRBJ2-3; 12 positions match TRBD2. The CDR3 runs to 15 residues. CDR1 is MNHNS, CDR2 SASEGT, per germline. J gave up 4 bases and V 2 bases, and 1 base lay outside the gene matches. The chain's CDR3 is CASSELAGGPDTQYF. CDR3 nucleotides: TGTGCCAGCAGTGAACTAGCGGGGGGGCCAGATACGCAGTATTTT.

The rearrangement uses TRBV7-6 and TRBJ1-1; D not certain. V lost 1 base, J lost 0 bases, and 9 bases lay in between. This CDR3 has 15 residues. The germline CDR1 and CDR2 sequences are SGHVS and FNYEAQ. The CDR3 region is CASSLEAAVNTEAFF. CDR3 DNA: TGTGCCAGCAGCTTAGAGGCAGCTGTGAACACTGAAGCTTTCTTT. Full variable domain (outside the CDR3, taken from reference TRBV7-6 and TRBJ1-1): GAGVSQSPRYKVTKRGQDVALRCDPISGHVSLYWYRQALGQGPEFLTYFNYEAQQDKSGLPNDRFSAERPEGSISTLTIQRTEQRDSAMYRCASSLEAAVNTEAFFGQGTRLTVV.

CDR3: CSANSYGEQYF. CDR3 DNA sequence: TGCAGTGCTAATTCTTACGGGGAGCAGTACTTC. V and J are TRBV20-1 and TRBJ2-7; D uncertain. V dropped 4 bases and J dropped 7 bases, with 11 bases sitting between them. The CDR3 is 11 amino acids. Germline V lookup: CDR1 DFQATT, CDR2 SNEGSKA (reference sequence).

This chain links TRBV11-2 with TRBJ1-6; D remains ambiguous. The germline CDR1 and CDR2 sequences are SGHAT and FQNNGV. The CDR3 has 16 residues. Deletions cut 0 bases from V and 3 bases from J, with 9 bases between. In DNA form, the CDR3 reads TGTGCCAGCAGCTTAGAAGGACGTCTCTATAATTCACCCCTCCACTTT. Translation gives CASSLEGRLYNSPLHF. The full variable domain, its missing parts supplied by reference TRBV11-2 and TRBJ1-6, is EAGVAQSPRYKIIEKRQSVAFWCNPISGHATLYWYQQILGQGPKLLIQFQNNGVVDDSQLPKDRFSAERLKGVDSTLKIQPAKLEDSAVYLCASSLEGRLYNSPLHFGNGTRLTVT.

The chain has TRBV9 and TRBJ1-2; 9 bases map to TRBD1. This CDR3 is built from 14 residues. Trimming took 5 bases from V and 2 from J; bases not matched to a gene: 4. Germline V gives CDR1 SGDLS, CDR2 YYNGEE. CDR3 DNA sequence: TGTGCCAGCAGTGGGACAGGGCCCAACTATGGCTACACCTTC. Translating it yields CASSGTGPNYGYTF.

The CDR3 DNA reads as TGTGCCAGCAGCCTCGGACAGGGGAGGACAACTAATGAAAAACTGTTTTTT. It translates to CASSLGQGRTTNEKLFF. V usage is TRBV7-9 and J usage is TRBJ1-4; 9 bases are a match to TRBD1. This CDR3 has 17 amino acids. V was clipped by 5 bases and J by 0 bases; unmatched bases: 7. The germline CDR1 and CDR2 sequences are SEHNR and FQNEAQ (reference sequence). Looking up the rest from reference TRBV7-9 and TRBJ1-4 gives the full variable domain: DTGVSQNPRHKITKRGQNVTFRCDPISEHNRLYWYRQTLGQGPEFLTYFQNEAQLEKSRLLSDRFSAERPKGSFSTLEIQRTEQGDSAMYLCASSLGQGRTTNEKLFFGSGTQLSVL.

The chain employs TRBV7-6 and TRBJ2-5; D is unresolved. In germline, CDR1 is SGHVS, CDR2 FNYEAQ. This CDR3 is 14 amino acids long. Trimming left V 4 bases short and J 2 bases short, with 11 bases between. The CDR3 nucleotides read TGTGCCAGCAGCTCAGGACCTTTTCAAGAGACCCAGTACTTC. Its protein product is CASSSGPFQETQYF.

V and J are TRBV6-5 and TRBJ1-4, with 10 bases lining up with TRBD1. Losses at the gene ends were 5 bases for V and 5 bases for J; bases not matched to a gene: 5. The CDR3 is 15 residues long. Germline CDR1 is MNHEY and CDR2 is SVGAGI. This CDR3 is CASSARTGGNEKLFF. CDR3 nucleotide sequence: TGTGCCAGCAGTGCCCGGACAGGGGGGAATGAAAAACTGTTTTTT.

About this clone: This CDR3 is also generated by other DNA sequences in the sample. The CDR3 loop is CASSLQGASYEQYF. CDR3 DNA: TGCGCCAGCAGCTTACAGGGGGCCTCCTACGAGCAGTACTTC. This chain links TRBV5-1 with TRBJ2-7, with 9 bases lining up with TRBD1. V trimming: 2 bases; J trimming: 0 bases; junction bases outside the gene matches: 0. Germline V gene sequence: CDR1 SGHRS, CDR2 YFSETQ. This CDR3 is built from 14 residues.

The rearrangement uses TRBV30 and TRBJ1-1; D is possibly TRBD1 (5 bases). The V end lost 0 bases, the J end lost 1 base, and 15 bases lay between the germline ends. Per germline, CDR1 GTSNPN and CDR2 SVGIG (reference sequence). The CDR3 consists of 16 residues. The CDR3 here is CAWSVQWAGWNTEAFF. CDR3 bases: TGTGCCTGGAGTGTACAATGGGCAGGGTGGAACACTGAAGCTTTCTTT.

The rearrangement uses TRBV6-5 and TRBJ1-6; the match to TRBD1 covers 11 bases. The CDR3 runs 15 residues. Germline loops: CDR1 MNHEY, CDR2 SVGAGI. The V segment lost 5 bases and the J segment 7 bases; nucleotides outside the gene matches: 4. The CDR3 DNA sequence: TGTGCCAGCAGTAGCGGGACAGGGGGAAATTCACCCCTCCACTTT. Its protein is CASSSGTGGNSPLHF.

The gene calls are TRBV4-3 and TRBJ1-2, with a possible D match to TRBD1 (6 bases). V lost 0 bases and J lost 6, with 14 bases in between. Per the germline V gene, CDR1 is LGHNA and CDR2 is YSLEER. CDR3 length: 15 amino acids. The CDR3: CASSQDFRGSDGYTF. The CDR3, as DNA: TGCGCCAGCAGCCAAGATTTCAGGGGTTCGGATGGCTACACCTTC.

This chain links TRBV5-1 with TRBJ2-1; possibly TRBD1 or TRBD2 for D (6 bases each). Germline CDR1 reads SGHRS; CDR2 reads YFSETQ. The CDR3 runs 14 residues. Trimming removed 5 bases from V and 5 bases from J, with 14 bases in between. CDR3 sequence reads: CASSPGGLDNEQFF. CDR3 bases: TGCGCCAGCAGTCCCGGGGGCCTCGACAATGAGCAGTTCTTC.

Note on this clone: Other DNA variants within this sample encode the same CDR3. The genes are TRBV5-1 and TRBJ2-7; no clear D gene. CDR3 length: 14 residues. The germline V gene has CDR1 SGHRS and CDR2 YFSETQ. Trimming removed 4 bases at V and 1 base at J, with 12 bases between. Written as DNA, the CDR3 is TGCGCCAGCAGCCCGGGCCGCGAATCCTACGAGCAGTACTTC. Its translation: CASSPGRESYEQYF.

This clone was counted only a few times. This chain joins TRBV7-2 and TRBJ2-6, with D possibly TRBD1 on 7 matching bases. The V gene's germline CDR1 is SGHTA and CDR2 FQGNSA. This CDR3 is built from 16 residues. V lost 5 bases and J lost 10, with 21 bases in between. CDR3 region: CASSLRQGEGGNVLTF. CDR3 in DNA: TGTGCCAGCAGCCTAAGACAGGGTGAGGGGGGAAACGTCCTGACTTTC.

In its sample, this clone was seen a few times. The chain has TRBV7-9 and TRBJ2-1; possible D gene TRBD1, 7 bases. V lost 3 bases and J lost 2, with 20 bases in between. The germline V gene has CDR1 SEHNR and CDR2 FQNEAQ (reference sequence). The CDR3 totals 18 residues. In DNA form, the CDR3 reads TGTGCCAGCAGCTTTGTTGGCAGGGGGGTACCTACCTACAATGAGCAGTTCTTC. This sequence encodes CASSFVGRGVPTYNEQFF.

A single count supports this clone. The rearrangement joins TRBV5-4 to TRBJ2-5, with TRBD2 identical over 8 bases. Germline V gene lookup returns CDR1 SGHNT and CDR2 YYREEE (reference sequence). The V gene end was trimmed by 4 bases and the J gene end by 0 bases; junction bases not matched to a gene: 8. The CDR3 sequence is 16 residues long. CDR3 residues: CASSGRAGGHQETQYF. The CDR3 coding sequence is TGTGCCAGCAGCGGGCGGGCGGGGGGCCACCAAGAGACCCAGTACTTC.

This clone was counted only a few times. V usage is TRBV7-2 and J usage is TRBJ2-7, with 8 nucleotides matching TRBD2. The CDR3 spans 16 residues. V shed 1 base, J shed 1 base, and the junction held 6 bases outside the gene matches. The germline CDR1 and CDR2 sequences are SGHTA and FQGNSA. CDR3 in DNA: TGTGCCAGCAGCTTAGTGGGCGGGGGGCGTTCCTACGAGCAGTACTTC. It is translated as CASSLVGGGRSYEQYF.

This chain connects TRBV6-1 to TRBJ2-1, with D possibly TRBD2 on 6 matching bases. The ends were cut back, 0 bases at V and 0 bases at J, with 6 bases in the middle. The CDR3 is made up of 15 amino acids. CDR1 is MNHNS and CDR2 is SASEGT in the germline V gene. CDR3 sequence (DNA): TGTGCCAGCAGTGAAGCAGCGGGCTCCTACAATGAGCAGTTCTTC. Protein product: CASSEAAGSYNEQFF.

The CDR3 sequence is CASSSQGRSEKLFF. The DNA of the CDR3 is TGTGCCAGCAGCTCACAGGGCCGGAGTGAAAAACTGTTTTTT. The chain links TRBV7-8 to TRBJ1-4; a weak D match, TRBD1 (6 bases). V dropped 4 bases and J dropped 7 bases, with 13 bases sitting between them. The CDR3 sequence is 14 residues long. Germline-derived CDR1 and CDR2 are SGHVS and FQNEAQ.

The chain recombines TRBV19 with TRBJ2-7; 13 bases align to TRBD2. From germline, CDR1 is LNHDA and CDR2 SQIVND (reference sequence). The V segment lost 5 bases and the J segment 4 bases; nucleotides outside the gene matches: 8. The CDR3 has 16 residues. The CDR3 DNA follows: TGTGCCAGTAGTCAACGACTAGCGGGGGGCTTTTACGAGCAGTACTTC. This sequence encodes CASSQRLAGGFYEQYF.

The table lists this clone with a count of one. The V call is TRBV5-6, the J call TRBJ1-2; tentatively, D is TRBD1 (5 bases). Trimming cost V 2 bases and J 8 bases, with 16 bases left between them. CDR1 SGHDT and CDR2 YYEEEE come from the germline V gene. This CDR3 spans 14 amino acids. The CDR3 bases are TGTGCCAGCAGCTTCGTTCAGGGAATGACGGGCTACACCTTC. This sequence encodes CASSFVQGMTGYTF.

This rearrangement joins TRBV5-1 to TRBJ1-4, with D possibly being TRBD1 (5 bases). Trimming stripped 0 bases from V and 7 bases from J, with 10 bases between. The CDR3 has 14 residues. Germline V lookup: CDR1 SGHRS, CDR2 YFSETQ. This chain's CDR3 is CASSLGGTGEKLFF. The CDR3 nucleotides are TGCGCCAGCAGCTTGGGGGGGACGGGTGAAAAACTGTTTTTT.

The V and J genes are TRBV6-6 and TRBJ1-5; maybe TRBD1 (5 bases). There are 12 residues in the CDR3. Germline lookup yields CDR1 MNHNY and CDR2 SVGAGI (reference sequence). V gave up 7 bases and J gave up 4 bases, with 8 bases separating them. CDR3 region: CASTDSNQPQHF. In nucleotides, the CDR3 is TGTGCCAGCACCGACAGTAATCAGCCCCAGCATTTT.

The chain uses TRBV5-4 and TRBJ2-5, with a weak D call TRBD2 (6 bases). The CDR3 contains 15 residues. The germline V gene encodes CDR1 SGHNT and CDR2 YYREEE (reference sequence). The ends were cut back, 0 bases at V and 4 bases at J, with 13 bases in the middle. CDR3 amino acids: CASSLVGGAPETQYF. The CDR3, as DNA: TGTGCCAGCAGCTTGGTTGGCGGGGCCCCAGAGACCCAGTACTTC.